Below, 13 T cell receptor beta chains from the same sample are listed, as sequenced in a study of CD8 T cells in ankylosing spondylitis. TCRdb analysed the 5' RACE reads with MiXCR anew, one entry per CDR3 protein. Of about 260,000 distinct CDR3 sequences listed, 20% are singletons. The sample taken for sequencing was blood, either unsorted or a sorted T cell fraction (not recorded which). These receptors came from a male donor with ankylosing spondylitis or in good health (not recorded which).

There are a few counts of this clonotype. The V call is TRBV2, the J call TRBJ1-4, with D uncertain. V lost 3 bases to trimming and J lost 0 bases, with 17 bases between them. The CDR3 length is 18 residues. Germline values: CDR1 SNHLY, CDR2 FYNNEI. The CDR3 spells CASSEERPDSTTNEKLFF. The DNA for the CDR3 is TGTGCCAGCAGTGAGGAAAGGCCAGACTCCACAACTAATGAAAAACTGTTTTTT.

V and J are TRBV20-1 and TRBJ2-1; no definite D call. Germline CDR1 DFQATT, CDR2 SNEGSKA (reference sequence). The CDR3 sequence is 13 residues long. The ends were cut back, 2 bases at V and 3 bases at J, with 8 bases in the middle. The chain's CDR3 is CSARNSSYNEQFF. In DNA form, the CDR3 reads TGCAGTGCTAGAAACTCTAGCTACAATGAGCAGTTCTTC.

The genes are TRBV12-3 or TRBV12-4 and TRBJ1-1; no reliable D call. The CDR3 sequence is 14 residues long. V was clipped by 6 bases and J by 1 base, with 12 bases between them. The CDR3 DNA reads TGTGCCAGCAGATTTAGGGCCCCGAACACTGAAGCTTTCTTT. Translated, it gives CASRFRAPNTEAFF.

This clonotype was seen ten or more times. The J gene is TRBJ2-3, the V gene TRBV7-2, with 16 bases lining up with TRBD2. This CDR3 contains 20 residues. V shed 8 bases, J shed 7 bases, and the junction held 21 bases outside the gene matches. CDR1 is SGHTA and CDR2 is FQGNSA in the germline V gene. The CDR3 loop reads CASGKGIGTSGRALGNTQYF. In DNA form, the CDR3 reads TGTGCCAGCGGAAAGGGAATCGGGACTAGCGGGAGGGCCCTCGGGAATACGCAGTATTTT.

This chain connects TRBV12-3 or TRBV12-4 to TRBJ1-1; D gene unclear. Trimming removed 3 bases from V and 1 base from J, with 9 bases in between. The CDR3 loop spans 14 amino acids. The CDR3 sequence is CASSFGRWNTEAFF. CDR3 nucleotide sequence: TGTGCCAGCAGTTTCGGCCGGTGGAACACTGAAGCTTTCTTT.

This clonotype turned up a few times. V usage is TRBV10-3 and J usage is TRBJ2-5, with D possibly being TRBD1 or TRBD2 (5 bases each). CDR3 length equals 16 residues. V lost 0 bases and J 5 bases, leaving 16 bases between the germline ends. Germline V gene sequence: CDR1 ENHRY, CDR2 SYGVKD. CDR3 nucleotides: TGTGCCATCAGTGAGTCGAACCTTGAGGGGCGGGAGACCCAGTACTTC. Translated: CAISESNLEGRETQYF.

Only a few counts were recorded for this clonotype. The CDR3 reads CASSRDTGAAEAFF. The DNA for the CDR3 is TGTGCCAGCAGCCGGGACACCGGGGCCGCTGAAGCTTTCTTT. V is TRBV11-2 and J is TRBJ1-1; perhaps TRBD1 as D (6 bases). This CDR3 has 14 residues. V was shortened by 5 bases and J by 6 bases, with 16 bases between the two germline ends. Germline CDR1 and CDR2: SGHAT and FQNNGV.

V usage is TRBV6-2 or TRBV6-3 and J usage is TRBJ2-1; no clear D gene. V dropped 2 bases and J dropped 9 bases, with 5 bases sitting between them. The germline V gene has CDR1 MNHEY and CDR2 SVGEGT. CDR3 length: 11 residues. The CDR3 sequence: CASSYRVEQFF. The CDR3 DNA is TGTGCCAGCAGTTACAGGGTTGAGCAGTTCTTC.

There are many counts of this clonotype. V usage is TRBV12-3 or TRBV12-4 and J usage is TRBJ1-3, with a tentative D call TRBD1 (5 bases). The CDR3 consists of 14 residues. The V end lost 6 bases, the J end lost 2 bases, and 11 bases lay between the germline ends. Written as DNA, the CDR3 is TGTGCCAGCAGCCTAGGGACCGCTGGAAACACCATATATTTT. The encoded protein is CASSLGTAGNTIYF.

The sample holds a few counts of this clonotype. This sequence joins TRBV25-1 and TRBJ1-2; tentatively, D is TRBD1 (6 bases). V was pared by 2 bases and J by 2 bases, with 18 bases between. This CDR3 has 17 residues. The V gene's germline CDR1 is MGHDK and CDR2 SYGVNS. The DNA for the CDR3 is TGTGCCAGCAGTGAAGGGGGACACCGGTTTCGCAACTATGGCTACACCTTC. Translating gives CASSEGGHRFRNYGYTF.

This sequence joins TRBV15 and TRBJ1-5; TRBD1 matches at 7 bases. After removal of 6 bases from V and 0 bases from J, the junction contained 5 bases not matched to a gene. The CDR3 runs 15 residues. The germline CDR1 and CDR2 sequences are LNHNV and YYDKDF (reference sequence). CDR3 protein: CATSLGQDSNQPQHF. CDR3 DNA sequence: TGTGCCACCAGTCTAGGACAGGATAGCAATCAGCCCCAGCATTTT.

This clonotype was detected only a few times. The chain recombines TRBV12-3 or TRBV12-4 with TRBJ1-2; D call uncertain. The CDR3 contains 13 residues. V was cut by 8 bases and J by 7 bases, with 17 bases left in between. This CDR3 is CASAVGLDCGYTF. The CDR3 region has the DNA TGTGCCAGCGCCGTGGGCCTCGATTGTGGCTACACCTTC.

The chain joins TRBV7-8 to TRBJ2-1, with D uncertain. The CDR3 consists of 14 residues. Germline V CDR1 and CDR2: SGHVS, FQNEAQ. Between the trimmed V and J ends, which lost 1 base and 7 bases, there was a span of 11 bases. Here the CDR3 reads CASSLDMASNEQFF. The CDR3, as DNA: TGTGCCAGCAGCTTAGACATGGCGTCAAATGAGCAGTTCTTC.